This T cell receptor (delta chain) was recorded in a study of gamma-delta chains in newborns, infants, children. Study overall: Polyclonal expansion of innate γδ T cells after birth follows microbial exposure.

TCRdb made new clone calls on the reads using CATT. The data show 14,000 to 15,000 delta-chain clones, roughly 7% seen once. The CDR3 is 20 amino acids. V gave up 2 bases and J gave up 0 bases; unmatched junction bases: 6. CDR1 and CDR2 (germline): GEAIGNYY, EKD. This clone was counted only a few times. Distinct nucleotide sequences in the sample also encode this CDR3. The sequenced material came from blood. The receptor was isolated from a child who was a newborn, infant or young child, either healthy, febrile or measles-vaccinated (not recorded which). The gene calls are TRDV2 and TRDJ3; 13 bases map to TRDD3. The CDR3 reads CACDSTGGYALSWDTRQMFF. The CDR3 nucleotides are TGTGCCTGTGACAGTACTGGGGGATACGCCCTCTCCTGGGACACCCGACAGATGTTTTTC.